Detailed here is one T cell receptor (beta chain). TCRdb ran MiXCR on the 5' RACE reads and lists one entry per CDR3 protein. The top ten clones hold roughly 4% of a sample with some 200,000 distinct CDR3 sequences, just over 9.5% of them seen once. The data originate from a study of T-cell memory formation after mild COVID-19. Sequenced material: PBMCs or a T cell subset sorted from them (not recorded which). This receptor was taken from a man between 18 and 35 years old who had mild COVID-19 (a few samples of this study predate the infection). Cell type and time point are not known.

The CDR3 loop reads CASSSATGKGGSPLHF. For the CDR3, the DNA is TGTGCCAGCAGTTCCGCGACAGGGAAAGGGGGTTCACCCCTCCACTTT. This chain uses TRBV6-6 with TRBJ1-6; 7 bases are shared with TRBD1. CDR1 and CDR2 (germline): MNHNY, SVGAGI (reference sequence). The trim removed 4 bases at V and 9 bases at J, leaving 12 bases unmatched. The CDR3 contains 16 residues.